The 27 T cell receptor beta chains listed next were all sequenced from one sample in a study of technical replicates of blood from a handful of donors. Generated by immunoSEQ multiplex PCR, the TCRdb table keeps only in-frame clones and is missing some. The table has tens of thousands of clones, 96% seen once. Sequenced: T cells isolated from PBMCs. The receptors shown here come from a human donor in good health.

The chain uses TRBV6-4 and TRBJ2-1, with 12 bases matching TRBD2. This CDR3 has 15 residues. V shed 5 bases, J shed 4 bases, and the junction held 3 bases outside the gene matches. Looked up from germline, CDR1 is MRHNA and CDR2 is SNTAGT. Here the CDR3 DNA reads TGTGCCAGCAGTCCGACTAGCGGGAGTTACAATGAGCAGTTCTTC. Translating gives CASSPTSGSYNEQFF.

CDR3 coding DNA: TGCGCCAGCAGCCCGGGACTAGCGGGTGTTTACGAGCAGTACTTC. Its translation: CASSPGLAGVYEQYF. The gene calls are TRBV4-1 and TRBJ2-7, with 12 bases that match TRBD2. Per germline, CDR1 MGHRA and CDR2 YSYEKL. The CDR3 consists of 15 residues. The V gene end was trimmed by 4 bases and the J gene end by 4 bases; junction bases not matched to a gene: 5.

The chain recombines TRBV5-6 with TRBJ2-3; D gene uncertain. Germline V gene data show CDR1 as SGHDT and CDR2 as YYEEEE. V dropped 5 bases and J dropped 2 bases, with 12 bases sitting between them. The CDR3 extends over 14 amino acids. The CDR3 sequence: CASSFNTFTDTQYF. The CDR3 DNA follows: TGTGCCAGCAGTTTTAACACCTTCACAGATACGCAGTATTTT.

The rearrangement joins TRBV11-2 to TRBJ2-7; 9 bases align to TRBD2. Germline CDR1 SGHAT, CDR2 FQNNGV. Trimming at V came to 6 bases and at J to 2 bases, leaving 2 bases not matched to a gene. The CDR3 extends over 13 amino acids. CDR3 bases: TGTGCCAGCAGACGGACTAGCGCCTACGAGCAGTACTTC. It specifies CASRRTSAYEQYF.

The chain employs TRBV19 and TRBJ2-4, with 7 bases aligning to TRBD2. The CDR3 consists of 14 residues. Losses at the gene ends were 5 bases for V and 6 bases for J; bases not matched to a gene: 7. Germline CDR1 and CDR2: LNHDA and SQIVND (reference sequence). CDR3 nucleotides: TGTGCCAGTAGTGAAGCTAGCGGTCTAAACATTCAGTACTTC. Translating it yields CASSEASGLNIQYF. Together with reference TRBV19 and TRBJ2-4, the CDR3 gives the full variable domain: DGGITQSPKYLFRKEGQNVTLSCEQNLNHDAMYWYRQDPGQGLRLIYYSQIVNDFQKGDIAEGYSVSREKKESFPLTVTSAQKNPTAFYLCASSEASGLNIQYFGAGTRLSVL.

This clone was picked up one time. The V and J genes are TRBV29-1 and TRBJ2-7, with 7 bases identical to TRBD1. The J segment lost 4 bases and the V segment lost 7 bases, leaving 10 bases of the junction unmatched. The germline CDR1 and CDR2 sequences are SQVTM and ANQGSEA. CDR3 size: 13 residues. This CDR3 is CSALTGNSYEQYF. The CDR3 nucleotides read TGCAGCGCCCTGACAGGGAACTCTTACGAGCAGTACTTC.

The gene calls are TRBV9 and TRBJ1-1; no clear D gene. The V end was cut by 1 base, the J end by 0 bases, with 10 bases between. Germline V CDR1 and CDR2: SGDLS, YYNGEE. The CDR3 is 15 residues long. The CDR3 spells CASSVNSAMNTEAFF. The CDR3 bases are TGTGCCAGCAGCGTAAACTCAGCGATGAACACTGAAGCTTTCTTT.

The chain couples TRBV19 to TRBJ2-3, with D possibly being TRBD2 (5 bases). Trimming stripped 4 bases from V and 5 bases from J, with 7 bases between. The CDR3 totals 12 residues. Germline values: CDR1 LNHDA, CDR2 SQIVND (reference sequence). The CDR3 spells CASSKGLDTQYF. The CDR3 bases are TGTGCCAGTAGTAAAGGACTAGATACGCAGTATTTT.

This chain connects TRBV29-1 to TRBJ2-7; tentative D call: TRBD1 (6 bases). Trimming pared 5 bases from V and 6 bases from J, leaving 17 bases between. Germline V lookup: CDR1 SQVTM, CDR2 ANQGSEA. The CDR3 loop spans 13 amino acids. The CDR3 nucleotides read TGCAGCGTTCCCGGGACAAACCTGGGCGAGCAGTACTTC. It specifies CSVPGTNLGEQYF.

The chain uses TRBV9 and TRBJ2-1, with 9 bases identical to TRBD2. CDR1 is SGDLS, CDR2 YYNGEE, per germline. Losses at the gene ends were 3 bases for V and 7 bases for J; bases not matched to a gene: 20. The CDR3 is 19 amino acids. CDR3 loop: CASSAEGREGSGGRNEQFF. In DNA, the CDR3 is TGTGCCAGCAGCGCCGAAGGGCGGGAGGGCTCTGGCGGACGTAATGAGCAGTTCTTC.

V and J are TRBV29-1 and TRBJ2-5; a weak D match, TRBD2 (6 bases). Germline CDR1 reads SQVTM; CDR2 reads ANQGSEA. V lost 3 bases, J lost 4 bases, and 18 bases lay in between. The CDR3 totals 15 residues. This chain's CDR3 is CSVDRLAELAETQYF. DNA for the CDR3: TGCAGCGTTGATAGATTAGCGGAGTTGGCAGAGACCCAGTACTTC. Full variable domain (missing parts from reference TRBV29-1 and TRBJ2-5): SAVISQKPSRDICQRGTSLTIQCQVDSQVTMMFWYRQQPGQSLTLIATANQGSEATYESGFVIDKFPISRPNLTFSTLTVSNMSPEDSSIYLCSVDRLAELAETQYFGPGTRLLVL.

This sequence joins TRBV2 and TRBJ1-5; D may be TRBD1 (6 bases). CDR1 and CDR2 (germline): SNHLY, FYNNEI. This CDR3 is 16 amino acids long. With 4 bases removed from V and 3 bases from J, the gap between germline ends came to 16 bases. CDR3 residues: CASSGNRVRDNQPQHF. CDR3 nucleotides: TGTGCCAGCAGTGGAAACAGGGTTCGGGACAATCAGCCCCAGCATTTT.

The chain is built from TRBV18 and TRBJ1-1, with TRBD1 identical over 7 bases. This CDR3 is 16 amino acids long. Germline CDR1 is KGHSH and CDR2 is LQKENI. V lost 3 bases and J lost 2; bases outside the gene matches: 9. The CDR3 bases are TGTGCCAGCTCACCGGTACTGGGACAGCTTAACACTGAAGCTTTCTTT. Translation: CASSPVLGQLNTEAFF.

This clone was picked up one time. J is TRBJ2-3 and V is TRBV9; D is uncertain. CDR3 size: 12 residues. Trimming took 9 bases from V and 6 from J, leaving 14 bases between them. Germline lookup yields CDR1 SGDLS and CDR2 YYNGEE. The CDR3 here is CATERLPDTQYF. In DNA form, the CDR3 reads TGTGCCACCGAGAGACTCCCTGATACGCAGTATTTT.

This chain uses TRBV2 with TRBJ1-2, with D unresolved. Between the trimmed V and J ends, which lost 4 bases and 1 base, there was a span of 7 bases. The CDR3 extends over 13 amino acids. Germline CDR1 SNHLY, CDR2 FYNNEI. The CDR3 protein is CASSVRVNYGYTF. DNA of the CDR3: TGTGCCAGCAGTGTGAGAGTTAACTATGGCTACACCTTC.

This chain joins TRBV30 and TRBJ1-1; no clear D. V lost 0 bases and J 4 bases, leaving 12 bases between the germline ends. Per the germline V gene, CDR1 is GTSNPN and CDR2 is SVGIG (reference sequence). The CDR3 has 14 amino acids. CDR3 bases: TGTGCCTGGAGTGTAAATTATCCTTCCACTGAAGCTTTCTTT. This sequence encodes CAWSVNYPSTEAFF.

J is TRBJ2-7 and V is TRBV5-1; TRBD1 matches 8 bases. Per germline, CDR1 SGHRS and CDR2 YFSETQ. This CDR3 comprises 14 residues. The V segment lost 4 bases and the J segment 3 bases; nucleotides outside the gene matches: 6. DNA of the CDR3: TGCGCCAGCAGCCTACGGACAGGGAGCTACGAGCAGTACTTC. It translates to CASSLRTGSYEQYF.

This clone was recorded once. The chain employs TRBV14 and TRBJ2-1, with 12 bases lining up with TRBD2. This CDR3 contains 17 residues. V shed 0 bases, J shed 5 bases, and the junction held 5 bases outside the gene matches. CDR1 is SGHDN, CDR2 FVKESK, per germline. The CDR3 protein is CASSQDHLAGGNNEQFF. DNA for the CDR3: TGTGCCAGCAGCCAAGATCATCTAGCGGGAGGGAACAATGAGCAGTTCTTC.

This clone has a single count. The chain has TRBV5-6 and TRBJ2-7; 8 positions agree with TRBD1. This CDR3 spans 16 amino acids. The J segment lost 3 bases and the V segment lost 0 bases, leaving 8 bases of the junction unmatched. Per germline, CDR1 SGHDT and CDR2 YYEEEE. The CDR3 sequence: CASSLGQGIHGYEQYF. DNA of the CDR3: TGTGCCAGCAGCTTGGGACAGGGGATACACGGCTACGAGCAGTACTTC.

This clone was observed once. The chain recombines TRBV29-1 with TRBJ2-7; D possibly corresponds to TRBD2 (5 bases). Germline V CDR1 and CDR2: SQVTM, ANQGSEA. V lost 2 bases, J lost 6 bases, and 14 bases lay in between. This CDR3 comprises 13 residues. The CDR3 DNA sequence: TGCAGCGTTGAACGGGCCGGGGTAGGCGAGCAGTACTTC. This codes for CSVERAGVGEQYF.

The genes are TRBV5-6 and TRBJ2-7; D gene unclear. This CDR3 has 13 amino acids. The V end was cut by 0 bases, the J end by 2 bases, with 6 bases between. The germline V gene encodes CDR1 SGHDT and CDR2 YYEEEE. CDR3 coding DNA: TGTGCCAGCAGCTTGGTTCCGGCCTACGAGCAGTACTTC. Protein: CASSLVPAYEQYF.

V usage is TRBV6-5 and J usage is TRBJ1-2, with D unclear. The ends were cut back, 2 bases at V and 0 bases at J, with 13 bases in the middle. Germline lookup yields CDR1 MNHEY and CDR2 SVGAGI. This CDR3 has 16 residues. For the CDR3, the DNA is TGTGCCAGCAGTTACGAGCCACTCCCTTCTAACTATGGCTACACCTTC. It yields the protein CASSYEPLPSNYGYTF.

J is TRBJ2-7 and V is TRBV4-1; 7 nucleotides line up with TRBD1. Looked up from germline, CDR1 is MGHRA and CDR2 is YSYEKL. Germline trimming cut 4 bases from V and 0 bases from J; bases unmatched to any gene: 6. The CDR3 runs 15 residues. The CDR3 region is CASSLGQTASYEQYF. CDR3 DNA sequence: TGCGCCAGCAGCCTGGGACAGACTGCCTCCTACGAGCAGTACTTC.

This clone was seen once. The chain joins TRBV2 to TRBJ1-1; the match to TRBD1 covers 9 bases. Germline assignment: CDR1 SNHLY and CDR2 FYNNEI. After removal of 6 bases from V and 4 bases from J, the junction contained 6 bases not matched to a gene. The CDR3 runs to 14 residues. Here the CDR3 reads CASSRQGEVTEAFF. The DNA of the CDR3 is TGTGCCAGCAGCCGACAGGGGGAGGTCACTGAAGCTTTCTTT.

CDR3 loop: CSVERSGVGGELFF. In DNA, the CDR3 is TGCAGCGTTGAACGATCGGGAGTCGGCGGGGAGCTGTTTTTT. V usage is TRBV29-1 and J usage is TRBJ2-2, with TRBD2 as a possible D gene (6 bases). V was shortened by 2 bases and J by 7 bases, with 14 bases between the two germline ends. This CDR3 region has 14 residues. In germline, CDR1 is SQVTM, CDR2 ANQGSEA.

The J gene is TRBJ2-1, the V gene TRBV13; perhaps TRBD2 as D (5 bases). Germline CDR1 is PRHDT and CDR2 is FYEKMQ (reference sequence). V was cut by 5 bases and J by 3 bases, with 14 bases left in between. The CDR3 length is 15 residues. In DNA form, the CDR3 reads TGTGCCAGCAGCCCCACGGGAATTGGCTACAATGAGCAGTTCTTC. The encoded protein is CASSPTGIGYNEQFF.

The chain uses TRBV6-4 and TRBJ2-2, with a possible D match to TRBD1 (6 bases). V lost 5 bases and J lost 6, with 10 bases in between. Germline CDR1 MRHNA, CDR2 SNTAGT. The CDR3 has 13 amino acids. CDR3 protein: CASSPTGSGELFF. In nucleotides, the CDR3 is TGTGCCAGCAGTCCCACAGGGTCCGGGGAGCTGTTTTTT.